This T cell receptor (beta chain) was found in a study of early T cells in non-severe SARS-CoV-2 infection. Study-wide context: RNA in bulk from unsorted whole blood was sequenced, and chains were unpaired. Findings of the study overall: Matches to VDJdb favored anti-spike CD8 responses and missed private and CD4 specificities.

The length of the CDR3 is 15 residues. The V and J ends lost 0 bases and 10 bases respectively, with 16 bases between them. Germline values: CDR1 DFQATT, CDR2 SNEGSKA (reference sequence). There are many counts of this clonotype. Its antigen is still unknown. Individual cDNA molecules were tagged with unique molecular identifiers, the study reported. In TCRdb, the 5' RACE reads were re-called with MiXCR into one record per CDR3 protein. Of about 52,000 distinct CDR3 sequences listed, 9.5% to 12% are singletons. This sequence originates from an adult who was a healthcare worker with PCR-confirmed SARS-CoV-2 infection or an uninfected control (not recorded which). The sample taken for sequencing was whole blood. The rearrangement uses TRBV20-1 and TRBJ1-6; no definite D call. This CDR3 reads CSARDSGGLKSPLHF. The CDR3 DNA reads as TGCAGTGCTAGAGATAGCGGAGGTTTGAAGTCACCCCTCCACTTT.